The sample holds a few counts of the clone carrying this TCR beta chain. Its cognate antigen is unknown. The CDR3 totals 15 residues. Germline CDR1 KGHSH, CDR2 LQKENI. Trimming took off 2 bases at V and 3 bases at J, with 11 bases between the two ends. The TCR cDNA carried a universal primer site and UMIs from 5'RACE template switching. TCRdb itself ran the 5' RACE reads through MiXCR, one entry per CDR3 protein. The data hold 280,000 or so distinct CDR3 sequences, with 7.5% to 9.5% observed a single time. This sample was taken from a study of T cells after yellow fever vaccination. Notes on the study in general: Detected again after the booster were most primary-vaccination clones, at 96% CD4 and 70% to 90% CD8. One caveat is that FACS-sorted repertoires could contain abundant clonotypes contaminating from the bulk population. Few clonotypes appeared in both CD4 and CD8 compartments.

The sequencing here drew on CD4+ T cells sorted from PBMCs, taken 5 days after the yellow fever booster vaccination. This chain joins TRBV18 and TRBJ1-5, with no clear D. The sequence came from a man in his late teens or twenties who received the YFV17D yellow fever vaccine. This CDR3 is CASSPRTADNQPQHF. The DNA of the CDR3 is TGTGCCAGCTCACCAAGAACGGCAGACAATCAGCCCCAGCATTTT.